This T cell receptor beta chain was captured in a study of blood T cell repertoires in COVID-19. Original methodology: Nucleated cell number was recorded as an estimate derived from reference gene primer amplification. Only in-frame clones appear in the TCRdb table, and some are missing; sequencing was by immunoSEQ multiplex PCR. V and J calls plus clone size are reproduced from that table; the DNA served to infer D and trimming. The top ten clones hold roughly 12% of a sample with fewer than 350,000 clones, roughly nine tenths of them seen once. One Seattle source followed patients from active infection through their disease course. Germline-derived CDR1 and CDR2 are SGHDN and FVKESK. Unmatched junction bases numbered 9, after V lost 1 base and J lost 3 bases. The CDR3 totals 17 residues.

The gene calls are TRBV14 and TRBJ2-7, with 10 bases identical to TRBD1. The clonotype was recovered from a woman under 40 with COVID-19, enrolled during active disease. Sequences were obtained from peripheral blood. CDR3 sequence (DNA): TGTGCCAGCAGCCAAGGCCTTGGGGACAGGGGTAACTACGAGCAGTACTTC. Protein sequence: CASSQGLGDRGNYEQYF.